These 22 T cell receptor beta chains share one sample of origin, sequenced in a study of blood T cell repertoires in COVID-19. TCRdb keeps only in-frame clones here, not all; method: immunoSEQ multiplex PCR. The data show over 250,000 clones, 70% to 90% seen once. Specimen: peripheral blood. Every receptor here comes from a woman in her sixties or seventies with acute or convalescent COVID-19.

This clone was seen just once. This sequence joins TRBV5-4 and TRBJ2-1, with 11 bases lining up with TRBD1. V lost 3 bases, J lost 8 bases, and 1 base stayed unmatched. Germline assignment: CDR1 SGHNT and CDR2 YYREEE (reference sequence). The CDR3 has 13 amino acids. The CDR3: CASSWTGGYEQFF. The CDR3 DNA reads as TGTGCCAGCAGCTGGACAGGGGGCTATGAGCAGTTCTTC.

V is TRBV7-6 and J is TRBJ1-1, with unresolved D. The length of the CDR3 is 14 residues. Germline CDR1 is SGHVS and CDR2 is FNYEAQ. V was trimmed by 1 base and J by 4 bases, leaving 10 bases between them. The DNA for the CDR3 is TGTGCCAGCAGCTTAGGGCAGAGGAGCACTGAAGCTTTCTTT. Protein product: CASSLGQRSTEAFF. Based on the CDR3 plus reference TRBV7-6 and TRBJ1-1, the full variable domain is GAGVSQSPRYKVTKRGQDVALRCDPISGHVSLYWYRQALGQGPEFLTYFNYEAQQDKSGLPNDRFSAERPEGSISTLTIQRTEQRDSAMYRCASSLGQRSTEAFFGQGTRLTVV.

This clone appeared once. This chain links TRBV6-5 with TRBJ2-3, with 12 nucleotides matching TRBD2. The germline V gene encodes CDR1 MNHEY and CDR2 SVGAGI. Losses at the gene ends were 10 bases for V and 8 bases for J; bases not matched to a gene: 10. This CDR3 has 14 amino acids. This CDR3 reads CAIRTSGVSGTQYF. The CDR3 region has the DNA TGTGCCATTAGGACTAGCGGGGTATCAGGTACGCAGTATTTT.

The CDR3 region is CASSPGTASYGYTF. CDR3 nucleotides: TGTGCCAGCAGTCCCGGGACAGCTTCCTATGGCTACACCTTC. J is TRBJ1-2 and V is TRBV6-6, with 7 nucleotides matching TRBD1. Germline CDR1 and CDR2: MNHNY and SVGAGI (reference sequence). Germline trimming cut 5 bases from V and 4 bases from J; bases unmatched to any gene: 7. The CDR3 contains 14 residues.

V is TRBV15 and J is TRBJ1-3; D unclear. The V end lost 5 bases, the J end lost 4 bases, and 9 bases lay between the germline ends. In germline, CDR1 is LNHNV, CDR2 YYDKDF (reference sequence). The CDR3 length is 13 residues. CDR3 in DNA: TGTGCCACCAGCCTCCAAAGCGGAAACACCATATATTTT. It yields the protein CATSLQSGNTIYF.

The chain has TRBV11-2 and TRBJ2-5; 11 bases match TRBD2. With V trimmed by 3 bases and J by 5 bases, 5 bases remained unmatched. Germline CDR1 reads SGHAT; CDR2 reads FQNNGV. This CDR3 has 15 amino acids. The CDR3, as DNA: TGTGCCAGCAGCTTTGCTTTAGCGGGAGGGGAGACCCAGTACTTC. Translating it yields CASSFALAGGETQYF. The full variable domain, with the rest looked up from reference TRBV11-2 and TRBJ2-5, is EAGVAQSPRYKIIEKRQSVAFWCNPISGHATLYWYQQILGQGPKLLIQFQNNGVVDDSQLPKDRFSAERLKGVDSTLKIQPAKLEDSAVYLCASSFALAGGETQYFGPGTRLLVL.

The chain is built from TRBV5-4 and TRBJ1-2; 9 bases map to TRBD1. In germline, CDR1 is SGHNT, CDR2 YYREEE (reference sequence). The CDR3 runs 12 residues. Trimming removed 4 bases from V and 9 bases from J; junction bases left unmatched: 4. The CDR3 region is CASSGGQGRYTF. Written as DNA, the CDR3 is TGTGCCAGCAGCGGGGGACAGGGACGCTACACCTTC.

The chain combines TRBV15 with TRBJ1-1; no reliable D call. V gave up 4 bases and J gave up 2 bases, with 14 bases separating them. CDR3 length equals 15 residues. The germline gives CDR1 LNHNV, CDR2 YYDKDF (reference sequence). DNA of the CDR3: TGTGCCACCAGCATAGAACTACCACCCAACACTGAAGCTTTCTTT. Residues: CATSIELPPNTEAFF.

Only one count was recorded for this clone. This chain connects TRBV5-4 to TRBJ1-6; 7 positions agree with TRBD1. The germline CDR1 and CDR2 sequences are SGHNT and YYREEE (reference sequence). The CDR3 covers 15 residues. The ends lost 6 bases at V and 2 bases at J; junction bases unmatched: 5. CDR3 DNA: TGTGCCAGCAACCAAGGACAGGCCTATAATTCACCCCTCCACTTT. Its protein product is CASNQGQAYNSPLHF.

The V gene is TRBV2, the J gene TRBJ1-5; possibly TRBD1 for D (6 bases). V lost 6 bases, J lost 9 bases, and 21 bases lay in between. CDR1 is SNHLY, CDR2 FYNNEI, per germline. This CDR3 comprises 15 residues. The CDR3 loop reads CASRPLRTALRPQHF. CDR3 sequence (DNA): TGTGCCAGCAGACCCTTGAGGACAGCCTTAAGGCCCCAGCATTTT.

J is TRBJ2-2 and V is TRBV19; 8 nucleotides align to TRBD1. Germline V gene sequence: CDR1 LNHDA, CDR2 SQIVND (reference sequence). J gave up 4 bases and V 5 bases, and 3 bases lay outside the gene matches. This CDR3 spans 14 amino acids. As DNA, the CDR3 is TGTGCCAGTAGTCCGCAGGGGGCCACCGGGGAGCTGTTTTTT. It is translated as CASSPQGATGELFF.

As DNA, the CDR3 is TGTGCCAGCAGATCAGAGGCGTATGGCTACACCTTC. Its translation: CASRSEAYGYTF. The V call is TRBV2, the J call TRBJ1-2; D remains unclear. CDR1 SNHLY and CDR2 FYNNEI come from the germline V gene. Trimming stripped 6 bases from V and 5 bases from J, with 10 bases between. CDR3 length: 12 residues. Supplemented by reference TRBV2 and TRBJ1-2, the full variable domain reads EPEVTQTPSHQVTQMGQEVILRCVPISNHLYFYWYRQILGQKVEFLVSFYNNEISEKSEIFDDQFSVERPDGSNFTLKIRSTKLEDSAMYFCASRSEAYGYTFGSGTRLTVV.

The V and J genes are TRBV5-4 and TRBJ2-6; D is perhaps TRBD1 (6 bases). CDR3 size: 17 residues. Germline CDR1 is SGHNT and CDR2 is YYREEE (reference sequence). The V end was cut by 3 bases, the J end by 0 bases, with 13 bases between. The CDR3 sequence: CASSSPGQSSGANVLTF. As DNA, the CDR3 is TGTGCCAGCAGCTCGCCAGGACAGTCCTCTGGGGCCAACGTCCTGACTTTC.

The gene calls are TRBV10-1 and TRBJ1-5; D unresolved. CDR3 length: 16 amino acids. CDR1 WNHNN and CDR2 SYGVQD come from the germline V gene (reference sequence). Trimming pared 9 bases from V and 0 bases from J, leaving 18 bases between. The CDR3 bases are TGCGCCAGGGGCAGCCAACTTTTCTATAGCAATCAGCCCCAGCATTTT. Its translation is CARGSQLFYSNQPQHF.

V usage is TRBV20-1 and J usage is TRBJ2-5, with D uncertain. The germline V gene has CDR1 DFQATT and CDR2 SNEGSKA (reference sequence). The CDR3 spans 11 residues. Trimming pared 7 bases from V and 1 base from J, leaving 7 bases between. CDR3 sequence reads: CSEQTQETQYF. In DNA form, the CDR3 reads TGCAGTGAACAGACCCAAGAGACCCAGTACTTC.

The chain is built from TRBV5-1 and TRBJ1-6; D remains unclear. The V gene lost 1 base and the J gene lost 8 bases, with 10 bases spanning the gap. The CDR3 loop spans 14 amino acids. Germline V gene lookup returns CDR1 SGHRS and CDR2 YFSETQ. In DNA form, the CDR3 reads TGCGCCAGCAGCTTGCCCATTCGGGATTCACCCCTCCACTTT. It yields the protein CASSLPIRDSPLHF.

CDR3 region: CAWSVDSYEQYF. For the CDR3, the DNA is TGTGCCTGGAGTGTAGACAGCTACGAGCAGTACTTC. The chain has TRBV30 and TRBJ2-7; TRBD1 is a possible D gene (5 bases). The V end lost 0 bases, the J end lost 3 bases, and 6 bases lay between the germline ends. The CDR3 has 12 residues. Per the germline V gene, CDR1 is GTSNPN and CDR2 is SVGIG (reference sequence).

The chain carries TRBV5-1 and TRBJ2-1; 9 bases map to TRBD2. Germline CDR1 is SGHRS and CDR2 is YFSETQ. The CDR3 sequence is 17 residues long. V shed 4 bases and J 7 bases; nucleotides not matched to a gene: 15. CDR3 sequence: CASSPPLVAGVANEQFF. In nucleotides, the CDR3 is TGCGCCAGCAGCCCCCCGTTGGTAGCGGGGGTCGCAAATGAGCAGTTCTTC.

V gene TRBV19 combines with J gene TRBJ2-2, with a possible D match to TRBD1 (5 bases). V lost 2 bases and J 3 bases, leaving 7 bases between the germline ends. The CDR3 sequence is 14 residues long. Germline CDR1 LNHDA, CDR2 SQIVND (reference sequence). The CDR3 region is CASSIRGDTGELFF. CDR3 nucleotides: TGTGCCAGTAGTATAAGGGGCGACACCGGGGAGCTGTTTTTT.

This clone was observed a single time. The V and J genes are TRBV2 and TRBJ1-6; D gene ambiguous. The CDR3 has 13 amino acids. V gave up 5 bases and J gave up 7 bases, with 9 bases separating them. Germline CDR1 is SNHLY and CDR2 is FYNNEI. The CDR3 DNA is TGTGCCAGCAGTTTACAGTGGAATTCACCCCTCCACTTT. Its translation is CASSLQWNSPLHF.

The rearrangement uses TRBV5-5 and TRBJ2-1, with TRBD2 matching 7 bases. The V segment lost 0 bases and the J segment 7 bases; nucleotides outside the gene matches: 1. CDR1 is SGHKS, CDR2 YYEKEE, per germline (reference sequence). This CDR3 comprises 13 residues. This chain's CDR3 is CASSLVGGNEQFF. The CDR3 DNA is TGTGCCAGCAGCTTGGTGGGGGGGAATGAGCAGTTCTTC.

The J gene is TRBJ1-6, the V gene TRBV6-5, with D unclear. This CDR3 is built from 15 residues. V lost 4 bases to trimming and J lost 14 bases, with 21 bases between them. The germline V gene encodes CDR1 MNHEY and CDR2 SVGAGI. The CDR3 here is CASSSGNEGFKALHF. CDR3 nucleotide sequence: TGTGCCAGCAGTTCCGGGAATGAAGGTTTCAAAGCCCTCCACTTT.